Below, one TCR beta chain is given with its context. TCRdb re-called the RT-PCR reads through MiXCR, storing one row per CDR3 protein. This table holds more than 600,000 distinct CDR3 sequences, 11% to 15% found once. Sequences were obtained from memory CD4+ T cells from blood. This receptor was obtained from a female donor in good health, serving as a healthy control.

The DNA for the CDR3 is TGTGCCAGCAGCCAAGAAGTTAGCGGGATTGGGACCCAGTACTTC. Encoded protein: CASSQEVSGIGTQYF. V gene TRBV14 combines with J gene TRBJ2-5, with 8 bases that match TRBD2. This CDR3 contains 15 residues. Germline V CDR1 and CDR2: SGHDN, FVKESK. Germline trimming cut 0 bases from V and 7 bases from J; bases unmatched to any gene: 7.